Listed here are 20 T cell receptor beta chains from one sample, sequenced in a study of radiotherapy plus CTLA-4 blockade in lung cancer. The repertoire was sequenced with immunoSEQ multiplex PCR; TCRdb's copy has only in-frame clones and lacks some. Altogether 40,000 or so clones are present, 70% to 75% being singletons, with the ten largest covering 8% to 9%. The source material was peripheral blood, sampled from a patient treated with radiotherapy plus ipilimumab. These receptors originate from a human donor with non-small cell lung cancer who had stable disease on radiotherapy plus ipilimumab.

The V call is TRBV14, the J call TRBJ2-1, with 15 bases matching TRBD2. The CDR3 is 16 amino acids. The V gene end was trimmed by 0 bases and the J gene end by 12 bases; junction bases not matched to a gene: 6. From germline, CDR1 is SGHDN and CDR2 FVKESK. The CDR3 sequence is CASSQEVRTSGGAQFF. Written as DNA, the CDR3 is TGTGCCAGCAGCCAAGAAGTAAGGACTAGCGGGGGGGCGCAGTTCTTC. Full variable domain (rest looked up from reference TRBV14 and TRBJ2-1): EAGVTQFPSHSVIEKGQTVTLRCDPISGHDNLYWYRRVMGKEIKFLLHFVKESKQDESGMPNNRFLAERTGGTYSTLKVQPAELEDSGVYFCASSQEVRTSGGAQFFGPGTRLTVL.

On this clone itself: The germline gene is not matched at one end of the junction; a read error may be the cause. This CDR3 is CASTLRFRGSSSGNTIYF. Written as DNA, the CDR3 is TGTGCCAGCACCTTACGATTTCGAGGCAGCTCCTCTGGAAACACCATATATTTT. This chain joins TRBV11-2 and TRBJ1-3; D unresolved. Per germline, CDR1 SGHAT and CDR2 FQNNGV. CDR3 size: 18 residues.

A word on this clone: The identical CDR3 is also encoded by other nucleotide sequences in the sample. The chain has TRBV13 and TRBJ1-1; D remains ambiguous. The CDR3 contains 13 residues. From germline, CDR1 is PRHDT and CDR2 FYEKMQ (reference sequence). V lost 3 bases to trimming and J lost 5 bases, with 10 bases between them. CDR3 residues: CASSFGVGTEAFF. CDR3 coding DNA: TGTGCCAGCAGCTTCGGGGTCGGGACTGAAGCTTTCTTT. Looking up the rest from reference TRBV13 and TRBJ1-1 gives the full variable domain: AAGVIQSPRHLIKEKRETATLKCYPIPRHDTVYWYQQGPGQDPQFLISFYEKMQSDKGSIPDRFSAQQFSDYHSELNMSSLELGDSALYFCASSFGVGTEAFFGQGTRLTVV.

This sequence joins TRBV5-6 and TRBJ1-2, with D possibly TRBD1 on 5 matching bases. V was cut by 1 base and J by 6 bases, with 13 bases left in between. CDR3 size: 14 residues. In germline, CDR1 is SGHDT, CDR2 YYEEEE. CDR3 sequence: CASSLKGTVDGYTF. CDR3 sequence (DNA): TGTGCCAGCAGCTTGAAAGGGACGGTGGATGGCTACACCTTC.

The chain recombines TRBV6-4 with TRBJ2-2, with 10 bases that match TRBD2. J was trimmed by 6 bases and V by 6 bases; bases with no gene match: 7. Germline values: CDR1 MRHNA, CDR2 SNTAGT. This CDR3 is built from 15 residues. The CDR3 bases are TGTGCCAGCAGCGGATCGAGCGGGGGGGCCGGGGAGCTGTTTTTT. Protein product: CASSGSSGGAGELFF.

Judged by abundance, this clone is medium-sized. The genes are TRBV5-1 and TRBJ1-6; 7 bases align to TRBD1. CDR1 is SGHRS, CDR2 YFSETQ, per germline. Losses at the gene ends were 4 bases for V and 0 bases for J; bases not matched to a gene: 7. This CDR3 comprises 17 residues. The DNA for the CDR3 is TGCGCCAGCAGCACTACGGACAGGAGCTCCTATAATTCACCCCTCCACTTT. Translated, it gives CASSTTDRSSYNSPLHF.

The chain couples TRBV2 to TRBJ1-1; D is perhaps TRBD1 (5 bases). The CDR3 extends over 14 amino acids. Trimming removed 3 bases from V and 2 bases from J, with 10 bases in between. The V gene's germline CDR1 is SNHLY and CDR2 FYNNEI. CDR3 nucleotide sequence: TGTGCCAGCAGTGATTCCAGGGAAAACACTGAAGCTTTCTTT. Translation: CASSDSRENTEAFF.

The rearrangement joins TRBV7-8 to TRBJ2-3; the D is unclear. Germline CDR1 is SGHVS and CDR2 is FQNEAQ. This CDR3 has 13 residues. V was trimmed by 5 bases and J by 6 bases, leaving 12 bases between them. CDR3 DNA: TGTGCCAGCAGCCCAATGAGTCGGGATACGCAGTATTTT. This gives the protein CASSPMSRDTQYF.

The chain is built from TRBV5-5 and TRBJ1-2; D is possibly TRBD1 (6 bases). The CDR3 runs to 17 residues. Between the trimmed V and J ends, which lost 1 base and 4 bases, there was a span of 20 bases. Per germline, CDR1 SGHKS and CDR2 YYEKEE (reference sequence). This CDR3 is CASSLFASGEGVYGYTF. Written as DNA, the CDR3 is TGTGCCAGCAGCTTGTTCGCATCAGGGGAAGGTGTCTATGGCTACACCTTC.

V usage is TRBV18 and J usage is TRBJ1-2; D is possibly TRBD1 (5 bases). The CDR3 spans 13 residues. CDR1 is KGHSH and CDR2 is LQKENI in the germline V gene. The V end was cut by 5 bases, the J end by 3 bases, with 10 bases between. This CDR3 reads CASSSGGDYGYTF. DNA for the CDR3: TGTGCCAGCTCATCAGGAGGGGACTATGGCTACACCTTC.

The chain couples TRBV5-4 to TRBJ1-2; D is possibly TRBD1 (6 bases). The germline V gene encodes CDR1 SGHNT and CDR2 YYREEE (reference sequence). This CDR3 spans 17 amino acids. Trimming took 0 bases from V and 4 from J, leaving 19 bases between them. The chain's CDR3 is CASSLGRGRNTFYGYTF. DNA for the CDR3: TGTGCCAGCAGCTTGGGGCGGGGGCGGAATACCTTCTATGGCTACACCTTC.

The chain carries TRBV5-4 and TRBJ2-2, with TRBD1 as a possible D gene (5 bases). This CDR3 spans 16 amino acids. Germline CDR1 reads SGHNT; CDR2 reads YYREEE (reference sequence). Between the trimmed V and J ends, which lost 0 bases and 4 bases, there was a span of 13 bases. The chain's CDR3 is CASSLAEQGRTGELFF. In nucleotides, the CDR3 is TGTGCCAGCAGCTTGGCTGAGCAGGGCCGCACCGGGGAGCTGTTTTTT. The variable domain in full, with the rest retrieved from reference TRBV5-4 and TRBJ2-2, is ETGVTQSPTHLIKTRGQQVTLRCSSQSGHNTVSWYQQALGQGPQFIFQYYREEENGRGNFPPRFSGLQFPNYSSELNVNALELDDSALYLCASSLAEQGRTGELFFGEGSRLTVL.

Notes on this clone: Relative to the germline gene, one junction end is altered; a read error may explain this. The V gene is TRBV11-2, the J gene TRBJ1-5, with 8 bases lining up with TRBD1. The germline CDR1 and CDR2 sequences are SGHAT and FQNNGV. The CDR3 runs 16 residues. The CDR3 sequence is CDSSLRGQGARQPQHF. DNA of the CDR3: TGTGACAGCAGCTTAAGAGGCCAGGGGGCGCGACAGCCCCAGCATTTT.

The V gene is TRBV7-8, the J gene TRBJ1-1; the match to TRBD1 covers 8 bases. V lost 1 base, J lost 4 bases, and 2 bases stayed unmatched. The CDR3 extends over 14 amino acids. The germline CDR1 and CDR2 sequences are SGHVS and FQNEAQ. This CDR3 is CASSLGQGATEAFF. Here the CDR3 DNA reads TGTGCCAGCAGCTTAGGGCAGGGGGCCACTGAAGCTTTCTTT.

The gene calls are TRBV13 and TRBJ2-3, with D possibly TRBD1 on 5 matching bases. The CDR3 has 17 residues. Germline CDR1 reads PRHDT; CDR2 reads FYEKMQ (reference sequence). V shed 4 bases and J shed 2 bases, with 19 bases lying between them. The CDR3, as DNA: TGTGCCAGCAGCTCGCAAAAAGGGGTAGAACTCACAGATACGCAGTATTTT. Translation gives CASSSQKGVELTDTQYF.

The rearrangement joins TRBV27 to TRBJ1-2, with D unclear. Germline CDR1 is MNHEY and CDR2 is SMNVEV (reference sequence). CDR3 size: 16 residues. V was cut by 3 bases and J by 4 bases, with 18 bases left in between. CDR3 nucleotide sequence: TGTGCCAGCAGTTTGGGCAGAACAAATACCTTCTATGGCTACACCTTC. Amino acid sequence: CASSLGRTNTFYGYTF.

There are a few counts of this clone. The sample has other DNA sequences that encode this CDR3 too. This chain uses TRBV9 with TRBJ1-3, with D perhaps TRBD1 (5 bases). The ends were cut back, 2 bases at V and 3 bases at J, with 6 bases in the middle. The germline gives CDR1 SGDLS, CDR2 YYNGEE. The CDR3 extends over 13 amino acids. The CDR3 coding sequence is TGTGCCAGCAGCGTGGGGGTTGGAAACACCATATATTTT. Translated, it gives CASSVGVGNTIYF.

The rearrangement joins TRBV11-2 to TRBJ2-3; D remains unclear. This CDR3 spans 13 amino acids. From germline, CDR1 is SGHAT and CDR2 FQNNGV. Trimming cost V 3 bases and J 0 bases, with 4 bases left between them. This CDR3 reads CASSFLSTDTQYF. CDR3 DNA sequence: TGTGCCAGCAGCTTTCTCAGCACAGATACGCAGTATTTT.

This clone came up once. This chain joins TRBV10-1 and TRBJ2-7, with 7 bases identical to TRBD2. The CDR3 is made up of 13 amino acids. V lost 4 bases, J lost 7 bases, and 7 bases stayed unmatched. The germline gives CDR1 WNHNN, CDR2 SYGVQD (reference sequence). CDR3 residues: CASSVSPGGEQYF. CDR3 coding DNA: TGCGCCAGCAGTGTATCGCCCGGGGGGGAGCAGTACTTC.

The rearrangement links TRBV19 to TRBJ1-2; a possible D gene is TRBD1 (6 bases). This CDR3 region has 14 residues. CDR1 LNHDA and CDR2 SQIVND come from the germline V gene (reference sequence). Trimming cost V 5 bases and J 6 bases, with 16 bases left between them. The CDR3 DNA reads TGTGCCAGTAGTGCCGAACAGGGAGCCAATGGCTACACCTTC. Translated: CASSAEQGANGYTF. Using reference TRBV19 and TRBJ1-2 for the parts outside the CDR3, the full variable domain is DGGITQSPKYLFRKEGQNVTLSCEQNLNHDAMYWYRQDPGQGLRLIYYSQIVNDFQKGDIAEGYSVSREKKESFPLTVTSAQKNPTAFYLCASSAEQGANGYTFGSGTRLTVV.